This T cell receptor beta chain was sequenced in a study of T cell responses to AZD1222 COVID-19 vaccine (dated by TCRdb to the early 2020s). About the investigation overall: AZD1222 recipients given second doses at about 4 weeks or at about 12 weeks were pooled, since spike-specific TCR depth and breadth were not found to differ between the two schedules. TCR sequencing was performed for about 250 trial participants, of whom about 200 were given two doses of AZD1222 and some 25 were given two doses of MenACWY control vaccine. Enrollment into the trials was organized by age into subgroups of 18-55, 56-69 and 70-plus years, and those subgroups contained roughly 140, 27 and 60 TCR-sequenced participants, respectively. Broad study findings and their caveats: Conclusions about previously exposed vaccinees are limited because only six or seven AZD1222 recipients were SARS-CoV-2 seropositive at baseline. Vaccine-associated CD4 TCRs spanned the whole spike protein, with dominant responses in regions 160-218 and 743-854. Because no samples from the day 14 peak response were available, repertoires could be characterized only after the peak T cell response. In the small 56-69-year group, the increase in depth fell short of significance, most likely because of low power. After two AZD1222 doses, both the breadth and the depth of spike-specific TCRs were significantly higher than at day 0 and than in MenACWY recipients. Reportedly, close to half of the unique spike-specific TCRs recognized epitopes lying outside the regions that are mutated in the B.1.351 and B.1.1.7 variants. Most participants were white British and females outnumbered males, and the authors suggested that clonal diversity may have been underestimated.

The CDR3 regions of human TCRbeta chains were subjected to immunosequencing. Per the original workflow: TCRs in the repertoires were compared against a reference library of SARS-CoV-2-specific TCRs that had been generated with the MIRA antigen-specificity platform. Breadth meant the fraction of unique TCRs that were SARS-CoV-2-associated, whereas depth meant the fraction of total T cells that were SARS-CoV-2-associated. Using the MIRA data, each spike-specific TCR was assigned both to the spike region to which the TCR was reactive and to a CD4 or CD8 class. Log10-transformed breadth and depth values were compared by one-way ANOVA with Sidak's multiple comparisons tests. TCRdb obtained this table from immuneACCESS and retained in-frame rearrangements with V and J assigned. These tables miss some clones; where compared with another copy, unresolved V genes account for less than half of the shortfall, and the remainder is unexplained. From that table come the V and J calls and clone size; the DNA was used to work out D and trimming. This sample comprises around 200,000 clones, just over 85% of them detected only once. 7.7% of the sample rests with the top ten.

Read against the paper, the sample's time point label means: baseline before first vaccination. Samples from vaccinated people were obtained from the UK trials COV001 and COV002, which included a single-blind randomized controlled phase 2/3 trial of AZD1222 (ChAdOx1 nCoV-19) in healthy adults. For TCRbeta chain sequencing, PBMC samples from trial participants were taken at day 0 and at day 28 after the second dose. Concerning this clone: Its antigen has not been determined. No base quality values were provided; no much bigger clone lies one nucleotide off.

From a lookup of the germline V gene, CDR1 and CDR2 are MDHEN and SYDVKM. The CDR3, cysteine through phenylalanine, is 17 amino acids long. The DNA shown is the 51-base CDR3, in frame from base 1. V and J are trimmed by 6 bases and 7 bases, and the gene matches miss 16 bases of the junction. The chain is assembled from TRBV28 and TRBJ1-5, and 9 junctional nucleotides match TRBD1. Sequencing used peripheral blood, obtained on day 0 of AZD1222 vaccination. The sequence was obtained from an adult in good health. Here is the DNA: TGTGCCAGCAGGTTAGAAAGGGGACAGGGTGGAATCCAGCCCCAGCATTTT. This encodes CASRLERGQGGIQPQHF. Joined to the reference TRBV28 and TRBJ1-5 proteins, this CDR3 gives the full variable domain: DVKVTQSSRYLVKRTGEKVFLECVQDMDHENMFWYRQDPGLGLRLIYFSYDVKMKEKGDIPEGYSVSREKKERFSLILESASTNQTSMYLCASRLERGQGGIQPQHFGDGTRLSIL.